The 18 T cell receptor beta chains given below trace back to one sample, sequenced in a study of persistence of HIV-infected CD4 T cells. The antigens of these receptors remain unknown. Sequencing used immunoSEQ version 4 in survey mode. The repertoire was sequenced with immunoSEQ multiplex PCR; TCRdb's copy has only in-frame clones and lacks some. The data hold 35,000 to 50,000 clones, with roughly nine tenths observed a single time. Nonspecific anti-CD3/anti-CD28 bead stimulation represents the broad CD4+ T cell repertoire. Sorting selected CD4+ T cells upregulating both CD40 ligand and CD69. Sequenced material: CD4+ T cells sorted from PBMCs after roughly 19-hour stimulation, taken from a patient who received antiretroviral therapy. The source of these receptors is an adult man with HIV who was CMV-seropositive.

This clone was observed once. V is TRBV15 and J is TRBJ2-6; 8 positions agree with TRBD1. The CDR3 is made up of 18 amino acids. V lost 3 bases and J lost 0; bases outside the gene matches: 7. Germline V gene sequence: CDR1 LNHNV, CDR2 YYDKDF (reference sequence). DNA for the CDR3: TGTGCCACCAGCAGCTTTGGACAGGGAAGCTCTGGGGCCAACGTCCTGACTTTC. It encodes CATSSFGQGSSGANVLTF.

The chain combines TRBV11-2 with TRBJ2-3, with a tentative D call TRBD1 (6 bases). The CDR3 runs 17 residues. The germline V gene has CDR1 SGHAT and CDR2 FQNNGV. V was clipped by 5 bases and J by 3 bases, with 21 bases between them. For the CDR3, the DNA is TGTGCCAGCAGCCTCTTGCCTGGGGGCCCGGGGACAGATACGCAGTATTTT. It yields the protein CASSLLPGGPGTDTQYF.

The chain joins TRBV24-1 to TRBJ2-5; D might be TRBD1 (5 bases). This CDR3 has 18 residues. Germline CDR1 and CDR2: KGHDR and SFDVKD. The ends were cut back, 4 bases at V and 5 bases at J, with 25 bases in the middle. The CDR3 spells CATSDASALDTERETQYF. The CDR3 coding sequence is TGTGCCACCAGTGACGCTTCTGCCCTGGACACGGAGCGTGAGACCCAGTACTTC.

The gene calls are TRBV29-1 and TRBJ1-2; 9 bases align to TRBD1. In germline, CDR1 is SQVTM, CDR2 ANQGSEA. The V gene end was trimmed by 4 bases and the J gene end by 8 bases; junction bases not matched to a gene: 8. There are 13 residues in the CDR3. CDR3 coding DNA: TGCAGCGTTGGCAAACAGGGGGCGGGAGGCTACACCTTC. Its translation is CSVGKQGAGGYTF.

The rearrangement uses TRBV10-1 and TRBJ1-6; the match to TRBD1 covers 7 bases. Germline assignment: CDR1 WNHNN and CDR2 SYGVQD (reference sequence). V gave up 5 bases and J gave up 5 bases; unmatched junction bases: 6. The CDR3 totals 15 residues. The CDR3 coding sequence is TGCGCCAGCAGTACCGGGACAGCCAATAATTCACCCCTCCACTTT. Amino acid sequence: CASSTGTANNSPLHF.

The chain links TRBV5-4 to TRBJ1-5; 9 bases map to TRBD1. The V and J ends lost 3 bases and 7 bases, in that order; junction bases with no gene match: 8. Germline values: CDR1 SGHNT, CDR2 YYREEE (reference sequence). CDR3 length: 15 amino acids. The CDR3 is CASSSGQGFWQPQHF. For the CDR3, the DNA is TGTGCCAGCAGCTCGGGACAGGGTTTCTGGCAGCCCCAGCATTTT. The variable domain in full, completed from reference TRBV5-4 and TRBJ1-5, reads ETGVTQSPTHLIKTRGQQVTLRCSSQSGHNTVSWYQQALGQGPQFIFQYYREEENGRGNFPPRFSGLQFPNYSSELNVNALELDDSALYLCASSSGQGFWQPQHFGDGTRLSIL.

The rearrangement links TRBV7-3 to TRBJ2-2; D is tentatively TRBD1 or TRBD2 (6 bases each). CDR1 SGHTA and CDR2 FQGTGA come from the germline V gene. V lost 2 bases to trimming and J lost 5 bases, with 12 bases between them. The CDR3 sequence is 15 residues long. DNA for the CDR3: TGTGCCAGCAGCTTAGAGGGGGGCCGAACCGGGGAGCTGTTTTTT. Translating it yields CASSLEGGRTGELFF.

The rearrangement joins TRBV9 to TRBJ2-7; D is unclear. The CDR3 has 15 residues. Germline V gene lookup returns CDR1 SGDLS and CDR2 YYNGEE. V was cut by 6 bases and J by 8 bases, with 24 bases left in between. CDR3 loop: CASIPGHHRYRQQYF. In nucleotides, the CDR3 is TGTGCCAGCATCCCGGGTCACCACCGGTATCGGCAGCAGTACTTC.

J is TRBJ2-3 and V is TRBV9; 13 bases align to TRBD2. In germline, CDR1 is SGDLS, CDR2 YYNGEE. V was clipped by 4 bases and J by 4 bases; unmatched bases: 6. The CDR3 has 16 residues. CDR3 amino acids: CASSQKTSGGADTQYF. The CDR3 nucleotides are TGTGCCAGCAGCCAAAAAACTAGCGGGGGGGCAGATACGCAGTATTTT.

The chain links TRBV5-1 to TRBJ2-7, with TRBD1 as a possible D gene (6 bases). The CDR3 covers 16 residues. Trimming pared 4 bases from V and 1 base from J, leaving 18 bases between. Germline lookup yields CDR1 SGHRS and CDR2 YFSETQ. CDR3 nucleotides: TGCGCCAGCAGCCCTGGTCCGGGACAAGCGTCCTACGAGCAGTACTTC. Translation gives CASSPGPGQASYEQYF. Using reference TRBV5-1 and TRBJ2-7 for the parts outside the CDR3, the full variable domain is KAGVTQTPRYLIKTRGQQVTLSCSPISGHRSVSWYQQTPGQGLQFLFEYFSETQRNKGNFPGRFSGRQFSNSRSEMNVSTLELGDSALYLCASSPGPGQASYEQYFGPGTRLTVT.

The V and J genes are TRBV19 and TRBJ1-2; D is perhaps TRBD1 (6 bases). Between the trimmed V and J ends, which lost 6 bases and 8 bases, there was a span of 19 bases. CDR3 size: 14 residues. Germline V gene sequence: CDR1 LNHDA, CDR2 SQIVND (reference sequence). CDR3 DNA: TGTGCCAGTAGCCCCCTCGGGGGCTTCGTGGGCTACACCTTC. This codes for CASSPLGGFVGYTF.

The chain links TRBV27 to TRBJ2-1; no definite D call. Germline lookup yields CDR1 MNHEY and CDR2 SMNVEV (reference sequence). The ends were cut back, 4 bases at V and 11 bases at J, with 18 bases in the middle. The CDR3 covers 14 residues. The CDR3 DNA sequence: TGTGCCAGCAGTTCGCTCGGCACTTGGGGTAAGCAGTTCTTC. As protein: CASSSLGTWGKQFF.

CDR3 in DNA: TGTGCCAGCAGTACTCCCGGGACAGGGCGCGGCGAGCAGTACTTC. Translating gives CASSTPGTGRGEQYF. The chain carries TRBV28 and TRBJ2-7; 9 bases match TRBD1. Germline V lookup: CDR1 MDHEN, CDR2 SYDVKM. The CDR3 runs to 15 residues. Germline trimming cut 5 bases from V and 6 bases from J; bases unmatched to any gene: 11.

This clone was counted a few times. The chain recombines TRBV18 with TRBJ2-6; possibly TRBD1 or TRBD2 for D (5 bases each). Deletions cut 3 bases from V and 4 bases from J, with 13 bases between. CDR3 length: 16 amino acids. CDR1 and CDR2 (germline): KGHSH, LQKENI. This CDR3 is CASSPRGASGANVLTF. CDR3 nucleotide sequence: TGTGCCAGCTCACCCCGAGGGGCTTCAGGGGCCAACGTCCTGACTTTC.

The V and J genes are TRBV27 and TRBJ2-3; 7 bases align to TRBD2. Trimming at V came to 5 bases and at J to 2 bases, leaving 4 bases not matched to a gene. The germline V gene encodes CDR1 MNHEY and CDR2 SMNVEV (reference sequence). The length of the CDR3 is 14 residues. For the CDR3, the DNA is TGTGCCAGCAGTGTGGGACTACACACAGATACGCAGTATTTT. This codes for CASSVGLHTDTQYF.

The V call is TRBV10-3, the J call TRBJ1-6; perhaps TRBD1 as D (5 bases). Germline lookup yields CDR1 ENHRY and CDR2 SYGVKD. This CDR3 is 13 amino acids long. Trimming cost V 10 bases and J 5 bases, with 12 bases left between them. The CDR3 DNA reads TGTGCCAGTACAGGATTTGATAATTCACCCCTCCACTTT. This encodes CASTGFDNSPLHF.

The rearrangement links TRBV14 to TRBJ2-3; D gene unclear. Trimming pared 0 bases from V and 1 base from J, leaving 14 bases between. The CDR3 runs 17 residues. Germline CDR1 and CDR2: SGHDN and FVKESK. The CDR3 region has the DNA TGTGCCAGCAGCCAAGATATCACAGCGTTCGGCACAGATACGCAGTATTTT. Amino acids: CASSQDITAFGTDTQYF.

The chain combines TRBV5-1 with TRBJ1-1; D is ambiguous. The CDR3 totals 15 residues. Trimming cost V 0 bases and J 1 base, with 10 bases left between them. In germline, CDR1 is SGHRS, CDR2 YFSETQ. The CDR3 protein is CASSLDRSRNTEAFF. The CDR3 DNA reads TGCGCCAGCAGCTTGGATCGCAGCCGGAACACTGAAGCTTTCTTT.